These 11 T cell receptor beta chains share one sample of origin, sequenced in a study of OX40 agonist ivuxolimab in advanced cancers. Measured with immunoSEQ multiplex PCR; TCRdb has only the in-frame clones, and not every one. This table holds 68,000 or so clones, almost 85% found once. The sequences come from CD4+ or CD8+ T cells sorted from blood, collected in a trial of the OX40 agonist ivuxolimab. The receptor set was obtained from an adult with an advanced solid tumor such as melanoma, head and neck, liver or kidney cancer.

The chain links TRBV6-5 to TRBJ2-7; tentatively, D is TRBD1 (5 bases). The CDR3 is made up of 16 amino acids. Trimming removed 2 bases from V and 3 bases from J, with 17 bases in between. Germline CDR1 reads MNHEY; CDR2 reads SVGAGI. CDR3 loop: CASSYVRTKVDYEQYF. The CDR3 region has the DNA TGTGCCAGCAGTTACGTCCGGACAAAGGTAGACTACGAGCAGTACTTC.

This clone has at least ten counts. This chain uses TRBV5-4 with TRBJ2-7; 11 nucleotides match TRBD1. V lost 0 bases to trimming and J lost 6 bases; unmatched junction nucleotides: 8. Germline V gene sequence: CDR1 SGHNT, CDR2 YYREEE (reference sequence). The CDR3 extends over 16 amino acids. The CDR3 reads CASSLGQRTGGGEQYF. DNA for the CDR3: TGTGCCAGCAGCTTGGGGCAGCGGACAGGGGGCGGCGAGCAGTACTTC.

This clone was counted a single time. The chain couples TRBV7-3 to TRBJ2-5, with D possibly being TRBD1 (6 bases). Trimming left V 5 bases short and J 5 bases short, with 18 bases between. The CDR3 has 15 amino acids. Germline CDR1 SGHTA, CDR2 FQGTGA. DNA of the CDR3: TGTGCCAGCAGCGCGCAACAGGGCTCGGTGGAGACCCAGTACTTC. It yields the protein CASSAQQGSVETQYF.

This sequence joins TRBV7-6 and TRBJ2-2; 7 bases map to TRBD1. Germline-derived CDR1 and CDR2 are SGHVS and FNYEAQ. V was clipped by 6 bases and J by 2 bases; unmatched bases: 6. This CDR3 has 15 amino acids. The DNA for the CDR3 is TGTGCCAGCAGTAGGGGGCAGGTTAACACCGGGGAGCTGTTTTTT. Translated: CASSRGQVNTGELFF.

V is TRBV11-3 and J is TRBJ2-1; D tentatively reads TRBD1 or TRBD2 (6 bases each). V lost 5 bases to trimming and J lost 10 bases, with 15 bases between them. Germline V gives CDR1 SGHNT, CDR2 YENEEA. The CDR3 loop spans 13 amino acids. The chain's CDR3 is CASSAGEVSEQFF. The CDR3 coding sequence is TGTGCCAGCAGCGCAGGGGAGGTTAGCGAGCAGTTCTTC.

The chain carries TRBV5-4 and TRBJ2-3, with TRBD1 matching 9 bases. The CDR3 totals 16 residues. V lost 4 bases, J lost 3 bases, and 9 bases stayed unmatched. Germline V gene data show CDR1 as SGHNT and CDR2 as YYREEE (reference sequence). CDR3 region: CASSHPRQGVTDTQYF. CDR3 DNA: TGTGCCAGCAGCCACCCCCGACAGGGGGTAACAGATACGCAGTATTTT.

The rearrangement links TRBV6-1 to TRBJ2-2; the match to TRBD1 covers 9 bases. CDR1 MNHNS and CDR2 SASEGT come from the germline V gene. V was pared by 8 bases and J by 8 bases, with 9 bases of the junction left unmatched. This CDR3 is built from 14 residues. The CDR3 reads CASLLTGGRGELFF. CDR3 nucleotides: TGTGCCAGCCTTCTCACAGGGGGCAGGGGGGAGCTGTTTTTT.

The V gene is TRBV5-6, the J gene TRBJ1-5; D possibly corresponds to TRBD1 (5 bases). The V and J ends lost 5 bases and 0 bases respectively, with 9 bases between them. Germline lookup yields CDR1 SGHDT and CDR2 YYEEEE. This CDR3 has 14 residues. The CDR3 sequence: CASSLRGSNQPQHF. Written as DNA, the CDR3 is TGTGCCAGCAGTCTAAGGGGTAGCAATCAGCCCCAGCATTTT.

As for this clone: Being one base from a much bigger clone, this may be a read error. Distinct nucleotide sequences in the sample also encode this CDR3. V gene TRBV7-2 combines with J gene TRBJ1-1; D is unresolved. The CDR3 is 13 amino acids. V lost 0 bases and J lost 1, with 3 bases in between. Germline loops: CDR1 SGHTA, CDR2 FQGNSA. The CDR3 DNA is TGTGCCAGCAGCTTAGCAGGGAACACTGAAGCTTTCTTT. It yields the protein CASSLAGNTEAFF.

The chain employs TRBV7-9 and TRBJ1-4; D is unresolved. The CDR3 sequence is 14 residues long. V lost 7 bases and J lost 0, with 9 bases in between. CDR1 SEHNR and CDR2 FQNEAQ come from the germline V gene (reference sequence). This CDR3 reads CASTPEPTNEKLFF. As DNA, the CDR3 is TGTGCCAGCACCCCGGAACCAACTAATGAAAAACTGTTTTTT.

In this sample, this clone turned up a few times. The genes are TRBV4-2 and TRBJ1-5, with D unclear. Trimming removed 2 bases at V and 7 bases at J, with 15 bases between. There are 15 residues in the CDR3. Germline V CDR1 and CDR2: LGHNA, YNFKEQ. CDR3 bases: TGTGCCAGCAGCCAAATCGGCCGGGGAGAACAGCCCCAGCATTTT. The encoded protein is CASSQIGRGEQPQHF.